Each of the 24 T cell receptor beta chains below was sequenced from the same sample in a study of cytomegalovirus exposure and HLA in healthy donors. 13 Jbeta primers and 60 Vbeta primers were used for the PCR. Using immunoSEQ multiplex PCR, the repertoire was profiled, and TCRdb retains in-frame clones only, with some absent. This sample has 85,000 to 100,000 clones, with 79% found just once. Sequenced material: PBMCs. The receptor source for this set is a male donor in good health and CMV-seropositive.

The V and J genes are TRBV25-1 and TRBJ1-2; 7 nucleotides line up with TRBD1. With 1 base clipped from V and 3 bases from J, the junction kept 5 bases outside the gene matches. Germline lookup yields CDR1 MGHDK and CDR2 SYGVNS. This CDR3 spans 15 amino acids. The CDR3 loop reads CASSELGTAYYGYTF. DNA of the CDR3: TGTGCCAGCAGTGAATTAGGGACAGCTTACTATGGCTACACCTTC.

The rearrangement uses TRBV30 and TRBJ2-1, with 12 positions matching TRBD2. Germline V gene sequence: CDR1 GTSNPN, CDR2 SVGIG (reference sequence). This CDR3 contains 15 residues. V was pared by 3 bases and J by 4 bases, with 4 bases of the junction left unmatched. The CDR3 nucleotides read TGTGCCTGGAGCCCGACTAGCGGGGGATACAATGAGCAGTTCTTC. It translates to CAWSPTSGGYNEQFF. Full variable domain (outside the CDR3, taken from reference TRBV30 and TRBJ2-1): SQTIHQWPATLVQPVGSPLSLECTVEGTSNPNLYWYRQAAGRGLQLLFYSVGIGQISSEVPQNLSASRPQDRQFILSSKKLLLSDSGFYLCAWSPTSGGYNEQFFGPGTRLTVL.

The genes are TRBV6-6 and TRBJ1-2; no firm D call. This CDR3 is built from 15 residues. V was shortened by 6 bases and J by 6 bases, with 20 bases between the two germline ends. Germline lookup yields CDR1 MNHNY and CDR2 SVGAGI (reference sequence). The CDR3 spells CASSPSASLRNGYTF. CDR3 bases: TGTGCCAGCAGCCCCTCGGCCTCCCTGAGGAATGGCTACACCTTC.

The V gene is TRBV7-6, the J gene TRBJ2-7; weak D call: TRBD1 (6 bases). Germline CDR1 SGHVS, CDR2 FNYEAQ. Trimming cost V 1 base and J 0 bases, with 13 bases left between them. The CDR3 is 16 residues long. The CDR3 sequence is CASSLGLTGSSYEQYF. The DNA for the CDR3 is TGTGCCAGCAGCTTAGGCCTAACAGGGAGCTCCTACGAGCAGTACTTC.

The chain employs TRBV5-6 and TRBJ1-1; D is uncertain. This CDR3 is 13 amino acids long. Germline CDR1 reads SGHDT; CDR2 reads YYEEEE. V dropped 3 bases and J dropped 1 base, with 7 bases sitting between them. The CDR3 loop reads CASSSQPNTEAFF. The DNA for the CDR3 is TGTGCCAGCAGCTCACAGCCGAACACTGAAGCTTTCTTT.

The V call is TRBV7-2, the J call TRBJ1-6; the D is unclear. From germline, CDR1 is SGHTA and CDR2 FQGNSA. This CDR3 region has 12 residues. V shed 4 bases and J shed 7 bases, with 5 bases lying between them. CDR3 residues: CASSSRNSPLHF. The DNA of the CDR3 is TGTGCCAGCAGCTCGCGAAATTCACCCCTCCACTTT.

The J gene is TRBJ2-5, the V gene TRBV2; D gene uncertain. V was shortened by 5 bases and J by 2 bases, with 9 bases between the two germline ends. The CDR3 has 13 amino acids. Germline-derived CDR1 and CDR2 are SNHLY and FYNNEI. The CDR3 region has the DNA TGTGCCAGCAGTCTAGACCTACAAGAGACCCAGTACTTC. Amino acid sequence: CASSLDLQETQYF. Together with reference TRBV2 and TRBJ2-5, the CDR3 gives the full variable domain: EPEVTQTPSHQVTQMGQEVILRCVPISNHLYFYWYRQILGQKVEFLVSFYNNEISEKSEIFDDQFSVERPDGSNFTLKIRSTKLEDSAMYFCASSLDLQETQYFGPGTRLLVL.

The chain is built from TRBV5-6 and TRBJ2-2; D uncertain. The CDR3 runs to 12 residues. V lost 4 bases and J lost 3, with 4 bases in between. Germline CDR1 is SGHDT and CDR2 is YYEEEE. The CDR3 DNA follows: TGTGCCAGCAGCCCCTACACCGGGGAGCTGTTTTTT. This codes for CASSPYTGELFF.

The V and J genes are TRBV30 and TRBJ2-1, with 9 bases aligning to TRBD2. V shed 0 bases and J 12 bases; nucleotides not matched to a gene: 0. The CDR3 loop spans 11 amino acids. Germline CDR1 reads GTSNPN; CDR2 reads SVGIG (reference sequence). CDR3 nucleotides: TGTGCCTGGAGTGTAGCGGGGGGGCAGTTCTTC. Translating gives CAWSVAGGQFF.

The sample holds a few counts of this clone. This chain uses TRBV11-3 with TRBJ1-1; D gene uncertain. Germline CDR1 reads SGHNT; CDR2 reads YENEEA. This CDR3 has 12 amino acids. Trimming shortened V by 6 bases and J by 8 bases, and 13 bases separated the two germline ends. In nucleotides, the CDR3 is TGTGCCAGCAGGGACCGGGGAGCAGAAGCTTTCTTT. Translating gives CASRDRGAEAFF.

The chain recombines TRBV18 with TRBJ1-2, with no clear D. CDR3 length: 14 residues. The germline CDR1 and CDR2 sequences are KGHSH and LQKENI. V lost 4 bases to trimming and J lost 6 bases, with 15 bases between them. CDR3 bases: TGTGCCAGCTCACGGGTTGTCCCACGGGATGGCTACACCTTC. Translating gives CASSRVVPRDGYTF.

This chain joins TRBV25-1 and TRBJ2-2, with D tentatively TRBD2 (6 bases). Between the trimmed V and J ends, which lost 1 base and 5 bases, there was a span of 11 bases. Germline CDR1 MGHDK, CDR2 SYGVNS. The CDR3 extends over 15 amino acids. DNA of the CDR3: TGTGCCAGCAGTGAATCAGCGGGTTTTACCGGGGAGCTGTTTTTT. As protein: CASSESAGFTGELFF.

The J gene is TRBJ2-5, the V gene TRBV7-3, with 7 positions matching TRBD1. Germline loops: CDR1 SGHTA, CDR2 FQGTGA. V was clipped by 5 bases and J by 2 bases; unmatched bases: 5. The CDR3 runs 14 residues. The CDR3 DNA reads TGTGCCAGCAGCGCCGACAGGGCACAAGAGACCCAGTACTTC. It yields the protein CASSADRAQETQYF.

This clone came up once. As DNA, the CDR3 is TGCGCCAGCAGCCAAGAACTTTCTGGCGGGGCGTTTAGCACAGATACGCAGTATTTT. This sequence encodes CASSQELSGGAFSTDTQYF. This sequence joins TRBV4-1 and TRBJ2-3, with a possible D match to TRBD2 (6 bases). This CDR3 is built from 19 residues. CDR1 and CDR2 (germline): MGHRA, YSYEKL. The germline V and J ends were trimmed by 0 bases and 0 bases, with 19 bases remaining between them.

A word on this clone: The sample holds other DNA sequences that translate to the same CDR3. The chain's CDR3 is CASSSGQGEKLFF. The CDR3 DNA reads as TGTGCCAGCAGCTCGGGACAGGGGGAAAAACTGTTTTTT. This chain joins TRBV7-3 and TRBJ1-4, with 10 bases matching TRBD1. The J segment lost 8 bases and the V segment lost 4 bases, leaving 1 base of the junction unmatched. CDR3 length: 13 residues. Germline V lookup: CDR1 SGHTA, CDR2 FQGTGA.

This clone was picked up a small number of times. The V gene is TRBV19, the J gene TRBJ2-4, with D hard to call. With 3 bases removed from V and 4 bases from J, the gap between germline ends came to 13 bases. Looked up from germline, CDR1 is LNHDA and CDR2 is SQIVND (reference sequence). The CDR3 runs 15 residues. The CDR3: CASSMIQQIKNIQYF. The DNA for the CDR3 is TGTGCCAGTAGTATGATTCAACAGATAAAAAACATTCAGTACTTC.

V is TRBV6-1 and J is TRBJ2-3, with 8 bases that match TRBD2. The V segment lost 8 bases and the J segment 2 bases; nucleotides outside the gene matches: 3. From germline, CDR1 is MNHNS and CDR2 SASEGT. The CDR3 runs 13 residues. The CDR3 region has the DNA TGTGCCAGCCAGCGGGGGAACACAGATACGCAGTATTTT. As protein: CASQRGNTDTQYF.

V and J are TRBV5-1 and TRBJ2-3; D possibly corresponds to TRBD2 (6 bases). The V gene lost 4 bases and the J gene lost 10 bases, with 19 bases spanning the gap. The CDR3 spans 14 residues. Germline lookup yields CDR1 SGHRS and CDR2 YFSETQ. As DNA, the CDR3 is TGCGCCAGCAGCGTGGTGCCGGAGGGAAGTGCGCAGTATTTT. Translating gives CASSVVPEGSAQYF.

The chain carries TRBV11-2 and TRBJ1-3; D is unresolved. The length of the CDR3 is 14 residues. CDR1 and CDR2 (germline): SGHAT, FQNNGV. The V end was cut by 3 bases, the J end by 2 bases, with 8 bases between. CDR3 protein: CASSLNRAGNTIYF. CDR3 nucleotide sequence: TGTGCCAGCAGCTTGAACAGAGCTGGAAACACCATATATTTT.

The chain joins TRBV15 to TRBJ2-5; 10 bases are shared with TRBD2. The CDR3 has 18 amino acids. Germline V lookup: CDR1 LNHNV, CDR2 YYDKDF (reference sequence). J lost 5 bases, V lost 1 base, and 13 bases had no gene match. CDR3 region: CATSRGPAGGVSSETQYF. Written as DNA, the CDR3 is TGTGCCACCAGCAGAGGGCCAGCGGGGGGGGTGAGTTCGGAGACCCAGTACTTC.

The chain has TRBV29-1 and TRBJ2-7; a possible D gene is TRBD2 (6 bases). The CDR3 has 14 residues. Germline V lookup: CDR1 SQVTM, CDR2 ANQGSEA. V lost 6 bases and J 1 base, leaving 16 bases between the germline ends. For the CDR3, the DNA is TGCAGCGTCGGACGGGGGATCCTATCCTACGAGCAGTACTTC. It codes for CSVGRGILSYEQYF.

This clone was counted once. The chain couples TRBV11-3 to TRBJ2-7; D is perhaps TRBD1 (6 bases). CDR1 and CDR2 from the germline V gene are SGHNT and YENEEA. This CDR3 region has 14 residues. Trimming shortened V by 5 bases and J by 1 base, and 12 bases separated the two germline ends. The CDR3 sequence: CASSQDRSSYEQYF. The CDR3 DNA sequence: TGTGCCAGCAGCCAAGACAGGAGTTCCTACGAGCAGTACTTC.

The chain couples TRBV5-5 to TRBJ1-1, with 9 bases identical to TRBD1. Germline V gene data show CDR1 as SGHKS and CDR2 as YYEKEE (reference sequence). V was pared by 3 bases and J by 3 bases, with 0 bases of the junction left unmatched. The CDR3 runs 13 residues. The CDR3 is CASSWDRDTEAFF. The CDR3 coding sequence is TGTGCCAGCAGCTGGGACAGGGACACTGAAGCTTTCTTT.

A single count supports this clone. The V gene is TRBV6-5, the J gene TRBJ2-5; 11 positions agree with TRBD2. J was trimmed by 2 bases and V by 2 bases; bases with no gene match: 4. This CDR3 has 16 amino acids. Germline V lookup: CDR1 MNHEY, CDR2 SVGAGI. In nucleotides, the CDR3 is TGTGCCAGCAGTTACCCATCTAGCGGGGGGCAAGAGACCCAGTACTTC. Amino acids: CASSYPSSGGQETQYF.